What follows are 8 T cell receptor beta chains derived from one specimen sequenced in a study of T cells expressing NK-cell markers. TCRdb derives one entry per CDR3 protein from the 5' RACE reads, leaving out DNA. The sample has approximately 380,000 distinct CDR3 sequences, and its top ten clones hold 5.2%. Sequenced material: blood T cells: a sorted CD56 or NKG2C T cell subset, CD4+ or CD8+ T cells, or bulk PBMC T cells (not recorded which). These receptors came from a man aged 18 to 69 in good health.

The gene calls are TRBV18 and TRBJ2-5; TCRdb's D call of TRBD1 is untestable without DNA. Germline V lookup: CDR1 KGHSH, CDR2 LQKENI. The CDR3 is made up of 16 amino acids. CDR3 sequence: CASSPNDRGPQETQYF.

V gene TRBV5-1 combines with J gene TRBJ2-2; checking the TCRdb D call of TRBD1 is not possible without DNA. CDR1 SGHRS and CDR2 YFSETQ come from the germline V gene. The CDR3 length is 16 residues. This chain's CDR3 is CASSTYAGLATGELFF.

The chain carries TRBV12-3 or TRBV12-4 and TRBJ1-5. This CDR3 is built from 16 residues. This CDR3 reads CASSLSYGVGNQPQHF.

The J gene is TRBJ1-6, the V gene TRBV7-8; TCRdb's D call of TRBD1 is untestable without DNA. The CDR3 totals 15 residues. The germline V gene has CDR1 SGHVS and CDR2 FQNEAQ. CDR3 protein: CASSLVQGFGSPLHF.

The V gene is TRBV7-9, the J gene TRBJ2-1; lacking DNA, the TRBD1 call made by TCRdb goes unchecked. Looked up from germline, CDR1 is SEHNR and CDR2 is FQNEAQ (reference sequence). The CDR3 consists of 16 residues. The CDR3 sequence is CASRALDRDRYNEQFF.

The CDR3 here is CASSRAGGGKNEQFF. V is TRBV12-3 or TRBV12-4 and J is TRBJ2-1; TCRdb selects TRBD1, and the lack of DNA leaves this call unchecked. This CDR3 contains 15 residues.

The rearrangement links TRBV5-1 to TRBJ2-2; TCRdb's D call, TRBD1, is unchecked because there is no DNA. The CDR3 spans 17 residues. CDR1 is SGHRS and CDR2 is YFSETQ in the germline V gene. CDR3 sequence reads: CASSPLRGTANTGELFF.

The CDR3 sequence: CASSLDYKGALNTEAFF. The chain joins TRBV7-9 to TRBJ1-1; there is no DNA to check the TCRdb D call of TRBD1. Germline loops: CDR1 SEHNR, CDR2 FQNEAQ (reference sequence). The CDR3 covers 17 residues.